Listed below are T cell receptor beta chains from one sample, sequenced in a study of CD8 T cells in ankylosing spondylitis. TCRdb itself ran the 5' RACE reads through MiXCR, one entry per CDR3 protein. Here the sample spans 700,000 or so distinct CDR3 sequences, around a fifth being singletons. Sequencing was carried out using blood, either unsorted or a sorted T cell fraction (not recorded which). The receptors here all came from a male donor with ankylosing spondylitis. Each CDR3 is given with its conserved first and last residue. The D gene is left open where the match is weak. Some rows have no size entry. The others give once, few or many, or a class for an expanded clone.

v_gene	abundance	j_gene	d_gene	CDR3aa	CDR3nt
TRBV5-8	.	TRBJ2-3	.	CASSLVGISDTQYF	TGTGCCAGCAGCTTGGTTGGGATCTCAGATACGCAGTATTTT
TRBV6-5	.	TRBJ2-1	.	CASSYPGLPDNEQFF	TGTGCCAGCAGTTATCCGGGACTGCCAGACAATGAGCAGTTCTTC
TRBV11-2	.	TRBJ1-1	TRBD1	CASSTILTGDNTEAFF	TGTGCCAGCAGCACCATATTGACAGGGGATAACACTGAAGCTTTCTTT
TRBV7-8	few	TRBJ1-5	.	CASSEGTASNQPQHF	TGTGCCAGCAGCGAAGGGACGGCGAGCAATCAGCCCCAGCATTTT
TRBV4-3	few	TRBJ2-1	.	CASSQDGERSYNEQFF	TGCGCCAGCAGCCAAGATGGTGAGCGTTCCTACAATGAGCAGTTCTTC
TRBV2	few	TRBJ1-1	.	CASRAPRGMNTEAFF	TGTGCCAGCAGGGCCCCCCGCGGGATGAACACTGAAGCTTTCTTT
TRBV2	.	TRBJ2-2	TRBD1	CAKGQGTGELFF	TGTGCCAAGGGACAGGGCACCGGGGAGCTGTTTTTT
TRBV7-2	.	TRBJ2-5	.	CASSLVSGRIQYF	TGTGCCAGCAGCTTAGTATCCGGGCGGATCCAGTACTTC
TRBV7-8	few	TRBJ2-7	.	CASSLAPESGPSYEQYF	TGTGCCAGCAGCTTAGCCCCGGAGAGCGGGCCCTCCTACGAGCAGTACTTC
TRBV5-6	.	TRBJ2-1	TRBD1	CASRLGQVISYNEQFF	TGTGCCAGCAGGTTGGGACAGGTCATATCCTACAATGAGCAGTTCTTC
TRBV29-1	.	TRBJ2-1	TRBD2	CSVLAGAYNEQFF	TGCAGCGTTCTAGCGGGGGCGTACAATGAGCAGTTCTTC
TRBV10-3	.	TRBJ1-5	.	CAISEGVLQPQHF	TGTGCCATCAGTGAGGGAGTATTACAGCCCCAGCATTTT
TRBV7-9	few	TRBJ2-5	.	CASSLLEPPETQYF	TGTGCCAGCAGCTTATTGGAGCCCCCAGAGACCCAGTACTTC
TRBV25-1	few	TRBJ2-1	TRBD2	CASSEGRDYNEQFF	TGTGCCAGCAGTGAAGGGAGGGATTACAATGAGCAGTTCTTC
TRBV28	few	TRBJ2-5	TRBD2	CASCPASGRGLETQYF	TGTGCCAGCTGCCCCGCTAGCGGGAGGGGTTTGGAGACCCAGTACTTC
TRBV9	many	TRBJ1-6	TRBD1	CASSPGQGKPSPLHF	TGTGCCAGCAGCCCGGGACAGGGGAAACCTTCACCCCTCCACTTT
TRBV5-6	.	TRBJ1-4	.	CASSLRGGGREKLFF	TGTGCCAGCAGCCTCAGGGGCGGGGGCCGTGAAAAACTGTTTTTT
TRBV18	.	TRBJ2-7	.	CASSKERSSYEQYF	TGTGCCAGCTCGAAGGAAAGAAGCTCCTACGAGCAGTACTTC
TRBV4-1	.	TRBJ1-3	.	CASSLATGNTIYF	TGCGCCAGCAGCCTAGCGACTGGAAACACCATATATTTT
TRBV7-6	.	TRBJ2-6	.	CASSLDSGAFEANVLTF	TGTGCCAGCAGCTTAGATTCAGGAGCCTTTGAGGCCAACGTCCTGACTTTC
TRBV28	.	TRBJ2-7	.	CASTPLAGGYEQYF	TGTGCCAGCACTCCCTTGGCAGGGGGGTACGAGCAGTACTTC
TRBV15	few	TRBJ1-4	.	CATSRGAAEKLFF	TGTGCCACCAGCAGAGGGGCGGCCGAAAAACTGTTTTTT
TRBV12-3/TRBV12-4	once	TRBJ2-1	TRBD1	CASSLGGQGSSYNEQFF	TGTGCCAGCAGTTTAGGGGGACAGGGGAGTTCCTACAATGAGCAGTTCTTC
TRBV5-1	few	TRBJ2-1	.	CASSTTRPSYNEQFF	TGCGCCAGCAGCACAACTCGGCCCTCCTACAATGAGCAGTTCTTC